Listed below are T cell receptor beta chains from one sample, sequenced in a study of cytomegalovirus exposure and HLA in healthy donors. TCRdb's table, derived via immunoSEQ multiplex PCR, lists solely in-frame clones and lacks some. Of around 230,000 clones in the sample, roughly 85% were seen once. The material sequenced was PBMCs. Receptors were obtained from a girl aged 2 to 9 in good health and CMV-seronegative. Each CDR3 is given with its conserved first and last residue. Each record gives: V gene, D gene, J gene, clone size, CDR3 protein, CDR3 DNA. The D gene is left open where the match is weak. Size is stated for part of the rows, as once, few or many counts, or as a class when the clone is expanded.

v_gene: TRBV7-8
d_gene: NA
j_gene: TRBJ2-2
abundance: NA
CDR3aa: CASSFSRGSGELFF
CDR3nt: TGTGCCAGCAGCTTTTCCCGAGGCTCCGGGGAGCTGTTTTTT

v_gene: TRBV5-1
d_gene: TRBD1
j_gene: TRBJ2-7
abundance: NA
CDR3aa: CASSGKTGGFSYEQYF
CDR3nt: TGCGCCAGCAGCGGGAAGACAGGGGGGTTTTCCTACGAGCAGTACTTC

v_gene: TRBV10-2
d_gene: NA
j_gene: TRBJ2-1
abundance: NA
CDR3aa: CASSLGGKRQFF
CDR3nt: TGCGCCAGCAGTCTTGGAGGGAAACGGCAGTTCTTC

v_gene: TRBV19
d_gene: NA
j_gene: TRBJ1-3
abundance: NA
CDR3aa: CASSIDASAGNTIYF
CDR3nt: TGTGCCAGTAGTATCGATGCATCGGCTGGAAACACCATATATTTT

v_gene: TRBV27
d_gene: NA
j_gene: TRBJ1-2
abundance: once
CDR3aa: CASSSMLQASGQPYTF
CDR3nt: TGTGCCAGCAGTTCTATGTTACAAGCTTCCGGACAGCCCTACACCTTC

v_gene: TRBV7-9
d_gene: NA
j_gene: TRBJ1-1
abundance: once
CDR3aa: CASSADRNTEAFF
CDR3nt: TGTGCCAGCAGCGCTGACAGAAACACTGAAGCTTTCTTT

v_gene: TRBV9
d_gene: NA
j_gene: TRBJ1-4
abundance: NA
CDR3aa: CASSVASGEGEKLFF
CDR3nt: TGTGCCAGCAGCGTAGCTTCGGGGGAGGGCGAAAAACTGTTTTTT

v_gene: TRBV30
d_gene: TRBD2
j_gene: TRBJ2-7
abundance: NA
CDR3aa: CAWTSTSGPYEQYF
CDR3nt: TGTGCCTGGACTTCGACTAGCGGGCCCTACGAGCAGTACTTC

v_gene: TRBV19
d_gene: TRBD1
j_gene: TRBJ1-1
abundance: NA
CDR3aa: CASSYRGLNTKAFF
CDR3nt: TGTGCCAGTAGTTACAGGGGCTTAAACACTAAAGCTTTCTTT

v_gene: TRBV11-3
d_gene: TRBD1
j_gene: TRBJ1-1
abundance: NA
CDR3aa: CASSFMTGDEAFF
CDR3nt: TGTGCCAGCAGCTTCATGACAGGGGATGAAGCTTTCTTT

v_gene: TRBV10-1
d_gene: NA
j_gene: TRBJ2-7
abundance: NA
CDR3aa: CASSECRDSSYEQYF
CDR3nt: TGCGCCAGCAGTGAGTGCAGGGATAGCTCCTACGAGCAGTACTTC

v_gene: TRBV6-6
d_gene: NA
j_gene: TRBJ2-7
abundance: NA
CDR3aa: CASSRGYEQYF
CDR3nt: TGTGCCAGCTCTAGGGGGTACGAGCAGTACTTC

v_gene: TRBV7-9
d_gene: TRBD1
j_gene: TRBJ1-3
abundance: once
CDR3aa: CASSSDRANTIYF
CDR3nt: TGTGCCAGCAGCTCGGACAGGGCAAACACCATATATTTT

v_gene: TRBV2
d_gene: TRBD1
j_gene: TRBJ2-5
abundance: once
CDR3aa: CASTRDRGETQYF
CDR3nt: TGTGCCAGCACTCGAGACAGGGGAGAGACCCAGTACTTC

v_gene: TRBV4-1
d_gene: TRBD1
j_gene: TRBJ1-5
abundance: NA
CDR3aa: CASSQGQGSNQPQHF
CDR3nt: TGCGCCAGCAGCCAAGGACAGGGGAGCAATCAGCCCCAGCATTTT

v_gene: TRBV4-1
d_gene: TRBD2
j_gene: TRBJ2-7
abundance: NA
CDR3aa: CASKKKAGGHYEQYF
CDR3nt: TGCGCCAGCAAGAAAAAAGCGGGAGGGCACTACGAGCAGTACTTC

v_gene: TRBV2
d_gene: TRBD2
j_gene: TRBJ2-1
abundance: NA
CDR3aa: CASSEGLRGGRDEQFF
CDR3nt: TGTGCCAGCAGTGAGGGTCTGCGGGGGGGCCGGGATGAGCAGTTCTTC

v_gene: TRBV5-3
d_gene: TRBD2
j_gene: TRBJ2-3
abundance: NA
CDR3aa: CARSISGGADTQYF
CDR3nt: TGTGCCAGAAGCATAAGCGGGGGCGCAGATACGCAGTATTTT

v_gene: TRBV6-6
d_gene: NA
j_gene: TRBJ2-1
abundance: NA
CDR3aa: CASSPEPYPPYNEQFF
CDR3nt: TGTGCCAGCAGCCCCGAACCCTACCCACCCTACAATGAGCAGTTCTTC

v_gene: TRBV6-1
d_gene: TRBD2
j_gene: TRBJ2-5
abundance: NA
CDR3aa: CASSEGLAGAYQETQYF
CDR3nt: TGTGCCAGCAGTGAGGGACTAGCGGGGGCCTACCAAGAGACCCAGTACTTC

v_gene: TRBV5-5
d_gene: TRBD2
j_gene: TRBJ2-5
abundance: NA
CDR3aa: CASSLGLAGGRETQYF
CDR3nt: TGTGCCAGCAGCTTGGGGCTAGCGGGGGGGCGAGAGACCCAGTACTTC

v_gene: TRBV6-1
d_gene: TRBD1
j_gene: TRBJ2-7
abundance: NA
CDR3aa: CASSGDRPFYEQYF
CDR3nt: TGTGCCAGCAGCGGGGACAGACCGTTCTACGAGCAGTACTTC

v_gene: TRBV19
d_gene: TRBD2
j_gene: TRBJ2-5
abundance: NA
CDR3aa: CASSITSAQETQYF
CDR3nt: TGTGCCAGTAGTATAACTAGCGCCCAAGAGACCCAGTACTTC

v_gene: TRBV5-1
d_gene: NA
j_gene: TRBJ1-2
abundance: NA
CDR3aa: CASRSESYGYTF
CDR3nt: TGCGCCAGCCGGTCGGAGAGCTATGGCTACACCTTC

v_gene: TRBV5-4
d_gene: TRBD2
j_gene: TRBJ2-5
abundance: NA
CDR3aa: CASSLASAGVVKTQYF
CDR3nt: TGTGCCAGCAGCTTGGCTTCAGCGGGGGTTGTGAAGACCCAGTACTTC

v_gene: TRBV6-5
d_gene: NA
j_gene: TRBJ1-1
abundance: few
CDR3aa: CASTGRLGAFF
CDR3nt: TGTGCCAGCACTGGTAGGCTCGGGGCTTTCTTT

v_gene: TRBV7-2
d_gene: NA
j_gene: TRBJ1-5
abundance: NA
CDR3aa: CASSPFPGSNQPQHF
CDR3nt: TGTGCCAGCAGTCCCTTCCCCGGTAGCAATCAGCCCCAGCATTTT

v_gene: TRBV27
d_gene: TRBD2
j_gene: TRBJ2-7
abundance: few
CDR3aa: CASGKRETSYEQYF
CDR3nt: TGTGCCAGCGGAAAGCGGGAGACATCCTACGAGCAGTACTTC

v_gene: TRBV25-1
d_gene: NA
j_gene: TRBJ1-2
abundance: NA
CDR3aa: CASRLAVGYGYTF
CDR3nt: TGTGCCAGCAGGCTAGCGGTAGGCTATGGCTACACCTTC

v_gene: TRBV10-3
d_gene: TRBD1
j_gene: TRBJ2-2
abundance: NA
CDR3aa: CAISRDRGSGELFF
CDR3nt: TGTGCCATCAGTCGGGACAGGGGATCCGGGGAGCTGTTTTTT

v_gene: TRBV27
d_gene: TRBD2
j_gene: TRBJ2-7
abundance: NA
CDR3aa: CASSLRGTDKTYEQYF
CDR3nt: TGTGCCAGCAGTTTGCGGGGGACGGATAAAACCTACGAGCAGTACTTC

v_gene: TRBV7-2
d_gene: NA
j_gene: TRBJ2-3
abundance: NA
CDR3aa: CASSLSWAADTQYF
CDR3nt: TGTGCCAGCAGCTTAAGCTGGGCAGCAGATACGCAGTATTTT

v_gene: TRBV6-4
d_gene: NA
j_gene: TRBJ2-7
abundance: NA
CDR3aa: CASSDPIRADEQYF
CDR3nt: TGTGCCAGCAGTGACCCAATCCGAGCCGACGAGCAGTACTTC

v_gene: TRBV19
d_gene: NA
j_gene: TRBJ1-1
abundance: few
CDR3aa: CASRLGGYTEAFF
CDR3nt: TGTGCCAGTAGATTGGGAGGTTACACTGAAGCTTTCTTT

v_gene: TRBV5-1
d_gene: NA
j_gene: TRBJ1-4
abundance: once
CDR3aa: CASSLGAGSNEKLFF
CDR3nt: TGCGCCAGCAGCTTGGGGGCGGGTTCGAATGAAAAACTGTTTTTT

v_gene: TRBV29-1
d_gene: TRBD1
j_gene: TRBJ1-1
abundance: NA
CDR3aa: CSVAARGRNTEAFF
CDR3nt: TGCAGCGTTGCGGCCAGGGGGAGGAACACTGAAGCTTTCTTT

v_gene: TRBV11-2
d_gene: TRBD1
j_gene: TRBJ2-5
abundance: NA
CDR3aa: CASRSGGGETQYF
CDR3nt: TGTGCCAGCAGATCAGGGGGCGGGGAGACCCAGTACTTC

v_gene: TRBV12-5
d_gene: NA
j_gene: TRBJ2-3
abundance: NA
CDR3aa: CASGLVRERYTFTDTQYF
CDR3nt: TGTGCTAGTGGTTTGGTACGTGAGCGGTACACATTCACAGATACGCAGTATTTT

v_gene: TRBV5-1
d_gene: NA
j_gene: TRBJ2-3
abundance: NA
CDR3aa: CASSLDPRGDTQYF
CDR3nt: TGCGCCAGCAGCTTGGATCCCCGCGGAGATACGCAGTATTTT

v_gene: TRBV5-1
d_gene: TRBD2
j_gene: TRBJ2-1
abundance: NA
CDR3aa: CASSSFMTSGYNEQFF
CDR3nt: TGCGCCAGCAGCTCCTTTATGACTAGCGGCTACAATGAGCAGTTCTTC

v_gene: TRBV6-1
d_gene: NA
j_gene: TRBJ1-6
abundance: NA
CDR3aa: CASSEDWGERNSPLHF
CDR3nt: TGTGCCAGCAGTGAAGATTGGGGGGAGAGGAATTCACCCCTCCACTTT

v_gene: TRBV6-1
d_gene: NA
j_gene: TRBJ1-5
abundance: NA
CDR3aa: CASSEARGNQPQHF
CDR3nt: TGTGCCAGCAGTGAAGCGAGGGGCAATCAGCCCCAGCATTTT

v_gene: TRBV9
d_gene: TRBD1
j_gene: TRBJ2-7
abundance: NA
CDR3aa: CASSVEGAPYEQYF
CDR3nt: TGTGCCAGCAGCGTTGAGGGGGCCCCTTACGAGCAGTACTTC

v_gene: TRBV20-1
d_gene: NA
j_gene: TRBJ2-3
abundance: NA
CDR3aa: CSARASDTQYF
CDR3nt: TGCAGTGCTAGAGCCAGTGATACGCAGTATTTT